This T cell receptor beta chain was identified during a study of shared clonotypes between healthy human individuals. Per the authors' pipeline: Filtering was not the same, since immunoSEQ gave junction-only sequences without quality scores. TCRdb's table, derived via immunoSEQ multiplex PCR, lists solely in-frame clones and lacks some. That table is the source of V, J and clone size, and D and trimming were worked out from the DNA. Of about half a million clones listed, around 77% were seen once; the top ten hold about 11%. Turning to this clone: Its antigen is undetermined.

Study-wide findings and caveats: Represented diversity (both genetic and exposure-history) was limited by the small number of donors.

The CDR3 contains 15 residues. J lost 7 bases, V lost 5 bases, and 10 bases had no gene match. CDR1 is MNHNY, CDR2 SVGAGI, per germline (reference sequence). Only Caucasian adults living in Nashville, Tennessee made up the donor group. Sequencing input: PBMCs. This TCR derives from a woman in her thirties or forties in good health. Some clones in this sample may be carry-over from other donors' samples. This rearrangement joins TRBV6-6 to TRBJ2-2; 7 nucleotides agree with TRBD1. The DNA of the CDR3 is TGTGCCAGCAGTCCCGATACCGGACAGGTCGGGGAGCTGTTTTTT. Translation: CASSPDTGQVGELFF.